This TCR beta chain was captured by sequencing in a study of cytomegalovirus exposure and HLA in healthy donors. The PCR was carried out with 60 Vbeta primers and 13 Jbeta primers. The method was immunoSEQ multiplex PCR; TCRdb's version includes in-frame clones alone and lacks a portion of them. The table lists 140,000 or so clones, over 8% of them singletons. This CDR3 is 17 amino acids long. The ends lost 1 base at V and 6 bases at J; junction bases unmatched: 12. Germline-derived CDR1 and CDR2 are LGHNA and YNFKEQ. Sample: PBMCs. The TCR sequence derives from a male donor in good health and CMV-seronegative. This rearrangement joins TRBV4-2 to TRBJ2-3; the match to TRBD2 covers 8 bases. The CDR3 reads CASSQGDSGAVADTQYF. The CDR3, as DNA: TGTGCCAGCAGCCAAGGCGATAGCGGGGCGGTTGCGGATACGCAGTATTTT.